This paragraph covers one T cell receptor (beta chain) sequence. Germline V gives CDR1 KGHSH, CDR2 LQKENI. V lost 6 bases and J 13 bases, leaving 27 bases between the germline ends. This CDR3 spans 15 amino acids. This specimen belongs to a study of blood T cell repertoires in COVID-19. The assay was immunoSEQ multiplex PCR, and TCRdb's table has in-frame clones only and misses some. The sample has 180,000 or so clones; over 75% are singletons. The source is a man between 45 and 60 years old who had recovered from COVID-19. This sequence joins TRBV18 and TRBJ1-2; weak D call: TRBD1 (5 bases). The sequenced sample was PBMCs or T cells enriched from blood (not recorded which). The CDR3 region has the DNA TGTGCCAGCTCCCCGACGAGAGAAGACAGTGGGCGTCTCACCTTC. Its protein is CASSPTREDSGRLTF.